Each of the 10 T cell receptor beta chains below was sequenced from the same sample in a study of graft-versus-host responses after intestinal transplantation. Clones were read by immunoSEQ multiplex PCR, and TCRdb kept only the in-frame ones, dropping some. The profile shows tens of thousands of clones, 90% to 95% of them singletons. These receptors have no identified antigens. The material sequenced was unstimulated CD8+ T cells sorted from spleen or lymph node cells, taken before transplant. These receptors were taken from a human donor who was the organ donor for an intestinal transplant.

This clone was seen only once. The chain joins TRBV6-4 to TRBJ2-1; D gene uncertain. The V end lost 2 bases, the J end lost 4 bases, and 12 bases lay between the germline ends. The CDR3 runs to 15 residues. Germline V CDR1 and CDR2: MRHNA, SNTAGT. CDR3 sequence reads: CASSDMGLLYNEQFF. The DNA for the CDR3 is TGTGCCAGCAGTGACATGGGTCTGCTTTACAATGAGCAGTTCTTC.

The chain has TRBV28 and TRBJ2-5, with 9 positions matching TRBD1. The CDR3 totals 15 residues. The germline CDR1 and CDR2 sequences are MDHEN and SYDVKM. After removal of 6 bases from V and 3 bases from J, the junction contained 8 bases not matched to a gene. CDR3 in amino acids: CASRPTGGWEETQYF. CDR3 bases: TGTGCCAGCAGGCCGACAGGGGGTTGGGAAGAGACCCAGTACTTC.

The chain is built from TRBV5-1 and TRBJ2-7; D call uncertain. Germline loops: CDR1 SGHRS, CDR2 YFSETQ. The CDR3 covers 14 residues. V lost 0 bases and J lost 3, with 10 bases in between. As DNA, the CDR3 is TGCGCCAGCAGCTTGGCCGGACCTATCTACGAGCAGTACTTC. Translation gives CASSLAGPIYEQYF.

The CDR3: CASSLGWGYGYTF. The CDR3, as DNA: TGTGCCAGCAGCTTGGGGTGGGGCTATGGCTACACCTTC. The chain carries TRBV7-9 and TRBJ1-2; D is unresolved. With 3 bases removed from V and 4 bases from J, the gap between germline ends came to 9 bases. The length of the CDR3 is 13 residues. From germline, CDR1 is SEHNR and CDR2 FQNEAQ (reference sequence). The complete variable domain, with remaining parts taken from reference TRBV7-9 and TRBJ1-2, reads DTGVSQNPRHKITKRGQNVTFRCDPISEHNRLYWYRQTLGQGPEFLTYFQNEAQLEKSRLLSDRFSAERPKGSFSTLEIQRTEQGDSAMYLCASSLGWGYGYTFGSGTRLTVV.

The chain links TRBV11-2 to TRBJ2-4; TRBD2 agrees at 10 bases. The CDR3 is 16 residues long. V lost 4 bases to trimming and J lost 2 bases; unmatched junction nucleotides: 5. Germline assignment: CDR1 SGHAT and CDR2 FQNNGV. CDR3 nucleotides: TGTGCCAGCAGCTGGACGACTAGCGGGCCCAAAAACATTCAGTACTTC. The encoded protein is CASSWTTSGPKNIQYF.

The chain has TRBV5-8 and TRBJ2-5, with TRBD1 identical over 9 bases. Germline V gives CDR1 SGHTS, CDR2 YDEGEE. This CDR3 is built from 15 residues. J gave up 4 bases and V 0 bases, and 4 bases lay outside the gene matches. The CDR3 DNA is TGTGCCAGCAGCTTGGGGACAGGGGAGGGAGAGACCCAGTACTTC. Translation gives CASSLGTGEGETQYF.

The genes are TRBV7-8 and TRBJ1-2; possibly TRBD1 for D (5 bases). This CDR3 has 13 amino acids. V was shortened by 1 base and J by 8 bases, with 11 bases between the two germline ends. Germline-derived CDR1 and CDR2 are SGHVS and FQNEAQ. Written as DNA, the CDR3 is TGTGCCAGCAGCTTAGGTGGGACCGCAGGCTACACCTTC. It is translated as CASSLGGTAGYTF.

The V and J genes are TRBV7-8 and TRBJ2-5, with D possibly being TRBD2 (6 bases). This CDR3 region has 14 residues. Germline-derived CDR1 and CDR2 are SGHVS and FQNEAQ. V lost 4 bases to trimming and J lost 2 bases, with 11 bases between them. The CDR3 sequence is CASSSGTLQETQYF. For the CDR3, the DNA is TGTGCCAGCAGCTCAGGGACTCTTCAAGAGACCCAGTACTTC.

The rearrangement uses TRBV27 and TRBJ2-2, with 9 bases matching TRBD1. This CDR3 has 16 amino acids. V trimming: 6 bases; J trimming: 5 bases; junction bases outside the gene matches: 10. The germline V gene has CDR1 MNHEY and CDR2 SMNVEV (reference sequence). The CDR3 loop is CASSPGQGTSTGELFF. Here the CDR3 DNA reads TGTGCCAGCAGCCCTGGACAGGGGACGTCTACCGGGGAGCTGTTTTTT.

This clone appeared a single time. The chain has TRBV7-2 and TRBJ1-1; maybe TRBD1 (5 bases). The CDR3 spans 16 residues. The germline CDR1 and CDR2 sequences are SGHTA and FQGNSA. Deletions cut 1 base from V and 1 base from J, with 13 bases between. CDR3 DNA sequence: TGTGCCAGCAGCTTAGGGTTCGTTGGGACGAACACTGAAGCTTTCTTT. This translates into CASSLGFVGTNTEAFF.